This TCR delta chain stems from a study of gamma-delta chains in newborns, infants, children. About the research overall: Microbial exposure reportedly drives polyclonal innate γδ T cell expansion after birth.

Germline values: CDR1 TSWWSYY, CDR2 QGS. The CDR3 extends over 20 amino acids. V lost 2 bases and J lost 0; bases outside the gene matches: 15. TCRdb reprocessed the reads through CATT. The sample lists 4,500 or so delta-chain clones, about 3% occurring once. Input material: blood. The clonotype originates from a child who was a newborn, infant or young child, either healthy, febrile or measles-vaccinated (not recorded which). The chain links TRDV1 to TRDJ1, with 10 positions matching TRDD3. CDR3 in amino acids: CALGEKKLGDALSYTDKLIF. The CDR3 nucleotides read TGTGCTCTTGGGGAAAAGAAACTGGGGGATGCTCTCTCGTACACCGATAAACTCATCTTT.